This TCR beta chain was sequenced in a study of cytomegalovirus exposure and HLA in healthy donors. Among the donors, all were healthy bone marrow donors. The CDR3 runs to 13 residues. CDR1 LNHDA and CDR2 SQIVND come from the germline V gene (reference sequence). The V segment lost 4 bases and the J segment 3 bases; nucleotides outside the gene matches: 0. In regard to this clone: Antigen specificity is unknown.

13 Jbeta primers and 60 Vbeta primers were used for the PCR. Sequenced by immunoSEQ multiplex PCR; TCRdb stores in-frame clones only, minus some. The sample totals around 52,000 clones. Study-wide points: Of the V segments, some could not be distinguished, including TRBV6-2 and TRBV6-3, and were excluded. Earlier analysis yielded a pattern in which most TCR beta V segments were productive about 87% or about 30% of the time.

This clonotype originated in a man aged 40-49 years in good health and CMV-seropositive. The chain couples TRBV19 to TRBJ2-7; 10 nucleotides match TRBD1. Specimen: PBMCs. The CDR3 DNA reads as TGTGCCAGTAGTAGGGACAGGGGCTACGAGCAGTACTTC. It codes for CASSRDRGYEQYF. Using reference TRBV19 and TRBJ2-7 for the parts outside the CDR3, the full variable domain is DGGITQSPKYLFRKEGQNVTLSCEQNLNHDAMYWYRQDPGQGLRLIYYSQIVNDFQKGDIAEGYSVSREKKESFPLTVTSAQKNPTAFYLCASSRDRGYEQYFGPGTRLTVT.